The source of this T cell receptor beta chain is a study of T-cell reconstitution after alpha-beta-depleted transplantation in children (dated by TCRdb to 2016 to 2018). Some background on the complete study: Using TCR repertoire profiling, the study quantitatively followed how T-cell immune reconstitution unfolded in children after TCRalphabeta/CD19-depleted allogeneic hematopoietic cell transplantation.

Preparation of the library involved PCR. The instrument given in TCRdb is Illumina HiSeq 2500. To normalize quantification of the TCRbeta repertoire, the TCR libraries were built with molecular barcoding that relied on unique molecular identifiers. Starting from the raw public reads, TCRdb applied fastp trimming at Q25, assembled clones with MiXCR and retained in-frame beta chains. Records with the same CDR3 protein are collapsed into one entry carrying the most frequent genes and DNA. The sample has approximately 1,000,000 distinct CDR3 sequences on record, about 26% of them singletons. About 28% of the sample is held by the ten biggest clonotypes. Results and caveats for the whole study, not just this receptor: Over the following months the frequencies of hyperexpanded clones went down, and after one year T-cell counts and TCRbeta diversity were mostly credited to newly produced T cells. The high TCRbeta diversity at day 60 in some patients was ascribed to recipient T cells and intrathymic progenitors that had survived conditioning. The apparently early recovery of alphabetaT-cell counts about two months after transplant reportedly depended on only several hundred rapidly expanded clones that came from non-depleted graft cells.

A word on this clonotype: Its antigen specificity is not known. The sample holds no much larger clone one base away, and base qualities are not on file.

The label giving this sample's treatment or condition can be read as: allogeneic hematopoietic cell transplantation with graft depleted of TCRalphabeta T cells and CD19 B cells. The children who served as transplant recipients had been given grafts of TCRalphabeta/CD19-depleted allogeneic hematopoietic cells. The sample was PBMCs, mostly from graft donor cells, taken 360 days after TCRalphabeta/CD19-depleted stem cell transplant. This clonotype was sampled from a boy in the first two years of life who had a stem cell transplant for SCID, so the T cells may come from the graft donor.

This receptor has the CDR3 CASRPRQGSEAFF. The nucleotides are TGTGCCAGCAGACCTAGACAGGGCTCTGAAGCTTTCTTT. Recombination connected TRBV6-5 to TRBJ1-1; the junction holds 7 bases that match TRBD1. CDR1 MNHEY and CDR2 SVGAGI are derived from the germline V gene. Germline trimming amounts to 6 bases on V and 6 bases on J, with 7 as the count of junction bases outside the gene matches. Taken from cysteine to phenylalanine, the CDR3 has 13 residues. The read is trimmed to its CDR3 DNA, 39 bases read in frame from base 1.